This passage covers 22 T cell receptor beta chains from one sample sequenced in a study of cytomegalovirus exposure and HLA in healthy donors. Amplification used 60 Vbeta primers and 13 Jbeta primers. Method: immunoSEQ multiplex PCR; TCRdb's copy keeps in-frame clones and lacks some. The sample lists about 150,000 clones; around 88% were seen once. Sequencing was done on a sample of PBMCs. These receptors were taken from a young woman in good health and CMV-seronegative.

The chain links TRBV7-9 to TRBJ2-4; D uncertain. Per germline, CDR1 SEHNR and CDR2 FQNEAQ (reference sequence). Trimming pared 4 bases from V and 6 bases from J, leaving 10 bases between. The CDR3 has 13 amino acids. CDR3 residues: CASSSLSLNIQYF. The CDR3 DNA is TGTGCCAGCAGCTCCTTGTCCTTAAACATTCAGTACTTC.

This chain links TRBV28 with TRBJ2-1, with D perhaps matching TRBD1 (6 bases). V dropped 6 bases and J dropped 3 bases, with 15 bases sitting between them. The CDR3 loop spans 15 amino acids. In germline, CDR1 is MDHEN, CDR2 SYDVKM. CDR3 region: CASSPGDKVYNEQFF. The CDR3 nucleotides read TGTGCCAGCAGCCCCGGGGACAAGGTCTACAATGAGCAGTTCTTC.

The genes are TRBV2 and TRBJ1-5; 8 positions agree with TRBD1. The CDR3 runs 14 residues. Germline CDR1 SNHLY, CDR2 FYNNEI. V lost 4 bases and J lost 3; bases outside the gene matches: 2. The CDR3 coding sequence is TGTGCCAGCAGTGGACAGGGGATCAATCAGCCCCAGCATTTT. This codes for CASSGQGINQPQHF.

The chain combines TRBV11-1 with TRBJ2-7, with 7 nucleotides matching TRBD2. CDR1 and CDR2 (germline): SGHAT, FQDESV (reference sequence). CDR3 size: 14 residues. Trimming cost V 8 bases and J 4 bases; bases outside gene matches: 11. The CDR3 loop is CASGPSPRGYEQYF. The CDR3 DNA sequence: TGTGCCAGCGGACCTTCCCCGCGGGGGTACGAGCAGTACTTC.

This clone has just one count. CDR3 sequence (DNA): TGCGCCAGCAGCTTGGATGTCAGGTCCTACGAGCAGTACTTC. Its translation is CASSLDVRSYEQYF. The rearrangement joins TRBV5-1 to TRBJ2-7; D is unclear. V gave up 0 bases and J gave up 1 base, with 8 bases separating them. This CDR3 has 14 residues. Germline V gene sequence: CDR1 SGHRS, CDR2 YFSETQ.

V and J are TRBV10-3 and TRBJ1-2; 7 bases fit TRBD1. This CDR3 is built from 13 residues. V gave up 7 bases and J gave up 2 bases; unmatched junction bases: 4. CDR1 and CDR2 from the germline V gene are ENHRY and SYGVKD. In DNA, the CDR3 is TGTGCCATCAAGAGGGACAGAAACTATGGCTACACCTTC. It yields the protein CAIKRDRNYGYTF.

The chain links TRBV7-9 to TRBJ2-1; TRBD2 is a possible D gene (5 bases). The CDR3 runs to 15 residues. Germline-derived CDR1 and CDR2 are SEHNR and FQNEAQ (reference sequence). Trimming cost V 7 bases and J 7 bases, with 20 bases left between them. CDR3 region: CASTEKGASQNEQFF. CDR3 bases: TGTGCCAGCACCGAGAAGGGAGCCTCTCAGAATGAGCAGTTCTTC.

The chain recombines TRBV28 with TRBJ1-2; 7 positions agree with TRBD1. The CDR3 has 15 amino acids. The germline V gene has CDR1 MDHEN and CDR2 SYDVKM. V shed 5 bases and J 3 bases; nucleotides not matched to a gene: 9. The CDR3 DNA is TGTGCCAGCAGTCTGACAGGGACTCGTTACTATGGCTACACCTTC. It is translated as CASSLTGTRYYGYTF.

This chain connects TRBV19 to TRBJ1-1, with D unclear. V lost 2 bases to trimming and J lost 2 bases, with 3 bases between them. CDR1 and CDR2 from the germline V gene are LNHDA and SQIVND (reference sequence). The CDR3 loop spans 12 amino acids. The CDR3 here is CASSILNTEAFF. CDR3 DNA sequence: TGTGCCAGTAGTATACTAAACACTGAAGCTTTCTTT.

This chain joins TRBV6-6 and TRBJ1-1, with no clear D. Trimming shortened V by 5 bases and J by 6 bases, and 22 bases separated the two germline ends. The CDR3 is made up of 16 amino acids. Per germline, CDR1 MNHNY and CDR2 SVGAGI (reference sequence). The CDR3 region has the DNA TGTGCCAGCAGTCCCCCCAGGCGCGACCTTCCACCTGAAGCTTTCTTT. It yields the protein CASSPPRRDLPPEAFF.

The DNA for the CDR3 is TGTGCCAGCAGCGTAGCGACAGGGGGCACCTACGAGCAGTACTTC. Protein sequence: CASSVATGGTYEQYF. The chain joins TRBV9 to TRBJ2-7; 10 bases are a match to TRBD1. Germline-derived CDR1 and CDR2 are SGDLS and YYNGEE. The CDR3 contains 15 residues. J gave up 2 bases and V 0 bases, and 2 bases lay outside the gene matches.

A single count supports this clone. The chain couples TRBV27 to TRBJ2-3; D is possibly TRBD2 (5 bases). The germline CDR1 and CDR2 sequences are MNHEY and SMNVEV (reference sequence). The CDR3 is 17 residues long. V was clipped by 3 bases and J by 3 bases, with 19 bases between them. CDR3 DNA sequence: TGTGCCAGCAGTTTGCTCCAAGCGGCTCAATTGACAGATACGCAGTATTTT. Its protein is CASSLLQAAQLTDTQYF.

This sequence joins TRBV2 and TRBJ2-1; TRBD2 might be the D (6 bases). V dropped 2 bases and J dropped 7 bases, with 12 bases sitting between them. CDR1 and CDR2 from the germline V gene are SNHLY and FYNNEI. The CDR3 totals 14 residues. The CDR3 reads CASSELPGENEQFF. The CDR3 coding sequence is TGTGCCAGCAGTGAACTTCCGGGGGAGAATGAGCAGTTCTTC.

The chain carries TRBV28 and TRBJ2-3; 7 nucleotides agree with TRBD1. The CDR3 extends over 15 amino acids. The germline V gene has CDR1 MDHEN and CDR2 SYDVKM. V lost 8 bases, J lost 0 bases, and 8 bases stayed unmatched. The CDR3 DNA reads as TGTGCCAGCCGAACAGGGGCAGCTAGCACAGATACGCAGTATTTT. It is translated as CASRTGAASTDTQYF.

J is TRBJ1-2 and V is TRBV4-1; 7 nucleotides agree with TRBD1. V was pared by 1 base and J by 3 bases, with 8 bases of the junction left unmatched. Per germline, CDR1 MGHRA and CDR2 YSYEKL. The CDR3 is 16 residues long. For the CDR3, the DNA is TGCGCCAGCAGCCAAGCGGTTCTAACAGGGGACTATGGCTACACCTTC. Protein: CASSQAVLTGDYGYTF.

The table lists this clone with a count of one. CDR3 DNA: TGTGCCAGCAGTTACTTCCGGGACAGGGGCACAGATACGCAGTATTTT. Translating gives CASSYFRDRGTDTQYF. This chain joins TRBV6-6 and TRBJ2-3, with 9 bases that match TRBD1. Trimming took 1 base from V and 1 from J; bases not matched to a gene: 3. In germline, CDR1 is MNHNY, CDR2 SVGAGI (reference sequence). The CDR3 runs to 16 residues.

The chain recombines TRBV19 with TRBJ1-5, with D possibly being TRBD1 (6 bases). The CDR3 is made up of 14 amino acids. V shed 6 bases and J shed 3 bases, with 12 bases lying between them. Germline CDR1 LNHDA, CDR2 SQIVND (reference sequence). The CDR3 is CASRRQGYNQPQHF. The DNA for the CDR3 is TGTGCCAGTAGGAGGCAGGGGTACAATCAGCCCCAGCATTTT.

The CDR3 spells CASSFGGRLTDTQYF. The CDR3 DNA sequence: TGTGCCAGCAGCTTTGGCGGGAGGCTAACAGATACGCAGTATTTT. The chain is built from TRBV7-3 and TRBJ2-3; 8 bases align to TRBD2. The CDR3 spans 15 residues. J lost 3 bases, V lost 3 bases, and 5 bases had no gene match. In germline, CDR1 is SGHTA, CDR2 FQGTGA.

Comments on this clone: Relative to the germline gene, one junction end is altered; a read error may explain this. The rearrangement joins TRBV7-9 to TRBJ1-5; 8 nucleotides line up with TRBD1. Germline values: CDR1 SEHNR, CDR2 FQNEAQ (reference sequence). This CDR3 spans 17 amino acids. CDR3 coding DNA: TGTTCCAGCAGCCTTGGGACCGGGACAGGAGGGGGTCAGCCCCAGCATTTT. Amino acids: CSSSLGTGTGGGQPQHF.

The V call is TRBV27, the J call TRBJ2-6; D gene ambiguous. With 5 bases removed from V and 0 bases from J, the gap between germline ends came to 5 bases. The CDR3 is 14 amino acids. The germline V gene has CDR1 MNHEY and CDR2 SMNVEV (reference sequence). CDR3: CASSPYSGANVLTF. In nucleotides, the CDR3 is TGTGCCAGCAGTCCCTACTCTGGGGCCAACGTCCTGACTTTC.

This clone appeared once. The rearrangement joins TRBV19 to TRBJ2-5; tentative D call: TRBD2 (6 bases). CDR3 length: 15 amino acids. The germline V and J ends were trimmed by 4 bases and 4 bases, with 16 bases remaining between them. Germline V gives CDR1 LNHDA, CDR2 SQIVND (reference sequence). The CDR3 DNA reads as TGTGCCAGTAGTAAAGTCACTCGGGGGTTAGAGACCCAGTACTTC. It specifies CASSKVTRGLETQYF.

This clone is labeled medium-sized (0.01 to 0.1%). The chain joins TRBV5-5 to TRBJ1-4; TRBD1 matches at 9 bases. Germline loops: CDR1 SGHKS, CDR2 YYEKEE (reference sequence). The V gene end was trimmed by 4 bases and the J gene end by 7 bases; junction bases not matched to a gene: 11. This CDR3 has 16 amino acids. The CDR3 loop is CASSTGNRGLGEKLFF. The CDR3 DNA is TGTGCCAGCAGCACCGGGAACAGGGGGCTTGGTGAAAAACTGTTTTTT.